This TCR beta chain was documented in a study of T cell responses to AZD1222 COVID-19 vaccine. V lost 6 bases and J lost 10, with 10 bases in between. The length of the CDR3 is 11 residues. Germline V gene lookup returns CDR1 SGHAT and CDR2 FQNNGV. Findings and caveats of the study: Baseline serology detected seropositivity in only six AZD1222 recipients. No repertoire was sampled before or during the peak T cell response, only after it. Across spike, vaccine-associated CD4 TCRs were found, dominant at 160-218 and 743-854.

On this clone itself: The antigen is undetermined.

Produced via immunoSEQ multiplex PCR; TCRdb's table is partial and in-frame only. The table has approximately 210,000 clones, approximately 91% seen once. This sample comprised peripheral blood, obtained 28 days after the second AZD1222 dose. The rearrangement links TRBV11-2 to TRBJ2-1; D remains ambiguous. The receptor's source is an adult who received the AZD1222 COVID-19 vaccine. The CDR3 sequence is CASRLTIEQFF. CDR3 DNA sequence: TGTGCCAGCAGGCTAACGATAGAGCAGTTCTTC.